This TCR beta chain was found in a study of cytomegalovirus exposure and HLA in healthy donors. Study results and caveats: Later work associated 16,951 TCR beta sequences with HLA alleles at 0.05 false discovery rate.

Notes on this clone: Its antigen is as yet unknown.

The germline V gene encodes CDR1 SQVTM and CDR2 ANQGSEA. Trimming took 8 bases from V and 5 from J, leaving 18 bases between them. This CDR3 is 13 amino acids long. Vbeta (60) and Jbeta (13) primers were used in the PCR. Profiling relied on immunoSEQ multiplex PCR, and the TCRdb table lists in-frame clones only, not all of them. The sample records around 180,000 clones, about three quarters being singletons. The J gene is TRBJ2-5, the V gene TRBV29-1; possible D gene TRBD1, 6 bases. The sample comprised PBMCs. The TCR was taken from a woman aged 40-49 years in good health and CMV-seronegative. DNA of the CDR3: TGCAGCATGGCCTTAGGGGGTCCGGAGACCCAGTACTTC. This sequence encodes CSMALGGPETQYF.